This T cell receptor (beta chain) was retrieved from a study of vaccination and CD4 T cells after COVID-19. As regards this clonotype: The antigen is undetermined.

The CDR3 spans 15 residues. V was cut by 4 bases and J by 1 base, with 11 bases left in between. From germline, CDR1 is MNHEY and CDR2 SVGAGI. Documented treatment: approximately 10-day PBMC culture with coronavirus spike peptide pools or control peptides (ViraFEST assay). The unexposed donor gave CD4+ T cells before the COVID-19 pandemic (2011-2018). Cultures used around 2 million PBMCs per well, 9 to 10 IU/ml IL-2 and roughly 9 ug/ml peptides. Cultured CD4+ T-cell DNA underwent Oncomine TCR Beta short-read sequencing. TCRdb ran MiXCR on the PCR reads and lists one entry per CDR3 protein. The table lists some 7,000 distinct CDR3 sequences, 51% of them singletons, with under 45% in the top ten.

The gene calls are TRBV6-5 and TRBJ1-3; perhaps TRBD1 as D (6 bases). The TCR comes from a human donor in good health. Source material: CD4+ T cells from blood, cultured in vitro. CDR3 in amino acids: CASSFNRASGNTIYF. The CDR3 DNA is TGTGCCAGCAGTTTTAACAGGGCTTCTGGAAACACCATATATTTT.